The 22 T cell receptor beta chains below were found in one sample sequenced in a study of OX40 agonist ivuxolimab in advanced cancers. Libraries were prepared by immunoSEQ multiplex PCR; TCRdb keeps only in-frame clonotypes and omits some of them. Counted here are 40,000 to 50,000 clones, roughly four fifths occurring once; the ten biggest clones make up around 1.9%. Specimen: CD4+ or CD8+ T cells sorted from blood, collected in a trial of the OX40 agonist ivuxolimab. The receptors derive from an adult with an advanced solid tumor such as melanoma, head and neck, liver or kidney cancer.

The chain carries TRBV4-1 and TRBJ1-5; D gene uncertain. This CDR3 is 14 amino acids long. Germline assignment: CDR1 MGHRA and CDR2 YSYEKL. Trimming cost V 0 bases and J 6 bases, with 9 bases left between them. CDR3 loop: CASSQDRGPQPQHF. For the CDR3, the DNA is TGCGCCAGCAGCCAAGATCGAGGGCCTCAGCCCCAGCATTTT.

The chain couples TRBV6-5 to TRBJ1-3, with 7 bases that match TRBD1. The CDR3 contains 14 residues. Germline V gives CDR1 MNHEY, CDR2 SVGAGI. The V segment lost 8 bases and the J segment 4 bases; nucleotides outside the gene matches: 8. CDR3 bases: TGTGCCAGCGCAGACAGGGAAGGCGGAAACACCATATATTTT. Translation gives CASADREGGNTIYF.

This chain links TRBV19 with TRBJ1-3, with D tentatively TRBD1 (6 bases). The CDR3 consists of 15 residues. Trimming took off 6 bases at V and 4 bases at J, with 16 bases between the two ends. Germline values: CDR1 LNHDA, CDR2 SQIVND (reference sequence). The CDR3 DNA reads TGTGCCAGTAGGTATAACCGGGACATCGGAAACACCATATATTTT. This sequence encodes CASRYNRDIGNTIYF. Full variable domain (rest looked up from reference TRBV19 and TRBJ1-3): DGGITQSPKYLFRKEGQNVTLSCEQNLNHDAMYWYRQDPGQGLRLIYYSQIVNDFQKGDIAEGYSVSREKKESFPLTVTSAQKNPTAFYLCASRYNRDIGNTIYFGEGSWLTVV.

The chain combines TRBV5-6 with TRBJ1-1; 11 bases fit TRBD1. V lost 4 bases to trimming and J lost 5 bases; unmatched junction nucleotides: 10. The CDR3 totals 16 residues. Germline V gene data show CDR1 as SGHDT and CDR2 as YYEEEE. The CDR3 DNA follows: TGTGCCAGCAGCGCCGGGACAGGGGGTGGAGGGACTGAAGCTTTCTTT. It encodes CASSAGTGGGGTEAFF.

The chain combines TRBV11-2 with TRBJ2-7, with 7 bases matching TRBD1. The germline V gene encodes CDR1 SGHAT and CDR2 FQNNGV. Trimming at V came to 3 bases and at J to 1 base, leaving 0 bases not matched to a gene. This CDR3 comprises 13 residues. The CDR3 is CASSFRGSYEQYF. CDR3 bases: TGTGCCAGCAGCTTCAGGGGGTCCTACGAGCAGTACTTC.

The chain uses TRBV29-1 and TRBJ2-3; D is perhaps TRBD2 (6 bases). V was shortened by 6 bases and J by 2 bases, with 18 bases between the two germline ends. The CDR3 length is 15 residues. Germline CDR1 SQVTM, CDR2 ANQGSEA. As DNA, the CDR3 is TGCAGCGTCCTGGCCGGGAGAACATACACAGATACGCAGTATTTT. Protein sequence: CSVLAGRTYTDTQYF.

This clone has a handful of counts. V usage is TRBV6-5 and J usage is TRBJ2-7; the match to TRBD2 covers 10 bases. The CDR3 runs to 16 residues. Germline V gene sequence: CDR1 MNHEY, CDR2 SVGAGI. The V gene end was trimmed by 4 bases and the J gene end by 0 bases; junction bases not matched to a gene: 6. The CDR3 DNA reads TGTGCCAGCAGTTTCATAGCGGGGGGTACCTCCTACGAGCAGTACTTC. Translation gives CASSFIAGGTSYEQYF.

This chain links TRBV14 with TRBJ2-3; D gene unclear. The V end was cut by 5 bases, the J end by 4 bases, with 10 bases between. The CDR3 spans 13 residues. CDR1 is SGHDN, CDR2 FVKESK, per germline. The CDR3 DNA sequence: TGTGCCAGCAGCTACGATGTCGCAGATACGCAGTATTTT. This sequence encodes CASSYDVADTQYF.

This clone came up a few times. The chain employs TRBV7-8 and TRBJ1-1, with a weak D call TRBD1 (6 bases). CDR1 and CDR2 (germline): SGHVS, FQNEAQ. The CDR3 has 13 residues. Trimming took 11 bases from V and 1 from J, leaving 14 bases between them. The CDR3 protein is CACRRGGNTEAFF. In DNA form, the CDR3 reads TGTGCCTGCCGCCGAGGGGGGAACACTGAAGCTTTCTTT.

The rearrangement joins TRBV30 to TRBJ2-1; D might be TRBD1 (6 bases). Deletions cut 5 bases from V and 5 bases from J, with 10 bases between. The CDR3 runs 12 residues. The germline V gene encodes CDR1 GTSNPN and CDR2 SVGIG (reference sequence). In DNA, the CDR3 is TGTGCCTGGGACAGGACCAACAATGAGCAGTTCTTC. Its protein product is CAWDRTNNEQFF.

In its sample, this clone was seen a few times. The J gene is TRBJ2-2, the V gene TRBV7-2, with D perhaps TRBD1 (5 bases). The CDR3 contains 14 residues. The V gene's germline CDR1 is SGHTA and CDR2 FQGNSA. With 6 bases removed from V and 4 bases from J, the gap between germline ends came to 12 bases. As DNA, the CDR3 is TGTGCCAGCAGTCTAAAAGGGGTCACCGGGGAGCTGTTTTTT. This translates into CASSLKGVTGELFF.

This chain joins TRBV6-1 and TRBJ2-7, with 12 bases matching TRBD1. V shed 4 bases, J shed 6 bases, and the junction held 7 bases outside the gene matches. CDR1 is MNHNS, CDR2 SASEGT, per germline. CDR3 length: 15 residues. The DNA for the CDR3 is TGTGCCAGCAGTGCCGGCAGGGACAGGGGGCGCGAGCAGTACTTC. It yields the protein CASSAGRDRGREQYF.

The rearrangement joins TRBV30 to TRBJ2-2; 9 bases align to TRBD2. The CDR3 runs 19 residues. Trimming took 5 bases from V and 1 from J; bases not matched to a gene: 17. CDR1 is GTSNPN, CDR2 SVGIG, per germline (reference sequence). The CDR3 is CAWPGIRRGGDQNTGELFF. For the CDR3, the DNA is TGTGCCTGGCCGGGGATTCGGCGGGGGGGCGACCAGAACACCGGGGAGCTGTTTTTT.

The rearrangement links TRBV11-3 to TRBJ2-6; D is undetermined. Trimming cost V 5 bases and J 0 bases, with 11 bases left between them. CDR3 length: 16 residues. The germline V gene encodes CDR1 SGHNT and CDR2 YENEEA. This CDR3 reads CASSLGPSSGANVLTF. DNA of the CDR3: TGTGCCAGCAGCCTAGGTCCTAGCTCTGGGGCCAACGTCCTGACTTTC.

The V and J genes are TRBV27 and TRBJ2-7; TRBD1 matches at 9 bases. Looked up from germline, CDR1 is MNHEY and CDR2 is SMNVEV (reference sequence). The CDR3 sequence is 15 residues long. The trim removed 8 bases at V and 2 bases at J, leaving 10 bases unmatched. The DNA of the CDR3 is TGTGCCAGCTGCTCCCCGGGACAGGGCCCCTACGAGCAGTACTTC. Amino acids: CASCSPGQGPYEQYF.

This clone was seen only once. The rearrangement uses TRBV19 and TRBJ2-5; D might be TRBD1 (6 bases). The CDR3 loop spans 14 amino acids. V shed 5 bases and J shed 4 bases, with 14 bases lying between them. CDR1 is LNHDA, CDR2 SQIVND, per germline (reference sequence). In DNA, the CDR3 is TGTGCCAGTAGTGTCACTGGGGGCACAGAGACCCAGTACTTC. It yields the protein CASSVTGGTETQYF.

This clone was seen just once. The rearrangement links TRBV7-9 to TRBJ1-1; 8 bases align to TRBD1. The CDR3 has 13 residues. The trim removed 0 bases at V and 11 bases at J, leaving 5 bases unmatched. Germline-derived CDR1 and CDR2 are SEHNR and FQNEAQ (reference sequence). The CDR3 nucleotides read TGTGCCAGCAGCTTAGCTGGACAGGGTGACGCTTTCTTT. Translating it yields CASSLAGQGDAFF.

The table lists this clone with a count of one. This chain uses TRBV4-3 with TRBJ2-5; D may be TRBD2 (5 bases). Per germline, CDR1 LGHNA and CDR2 YSLEER. CDR3 length: 15 residues. V was trimmed by 0 bases and J by 5 bases, leaving 13 bases between them. The CDR3 reads CASSQDEAGYETQYF. DNA of the CDR3: TGCGCCAGCAGCCAAGATGAGGCGGGTTACGAGACCCAGTACTTC.

The chain joins TRBV7-2 to TRBJ2-7; no reliable D call. This CDR3 is built from 14 residues. Germline V CDR1 and CDR2: SGHTA, FQGNSA. With 4 bases removed from V and 3 bases from J, the gap between germline ends came to 13 bases. CDR3 amino acids: CASSWGPTNYEQYF. CDR3 bases: TGTGCCAGCAGCTGGGGTCCTACAAACTACGAGCAGTACTTC.

This clone appeared once. The V call is TRBV7-2, the J call TRBJ2-7; no definite D call. From germline, CDR1 is SGHTA and CDR2 FQGNSA. The ends were cut back, 4 bases at V and 2 bases at J, with 9 bases in the middle. This CDR3 has 13 amino acids. CDR3 DNA: TGTGCCAGCAGCTCGACACCTACCTACGAGCAGTACTTC. Amino acid sequence: CASSSTPTYEQYF.

The rearrangement links TRBV5-6 to TRBJ1-6; the D gene is possibly TRBD1 (6 bases). V was cut by 4 bases and J by 6 bases, with 14 bases left in between. The germline V gene has CDR1 SGHDT and CDR2 YYEEEE. The CDR3 is 15 amino acids. The DNA of the CDR3 is TGTGCCAGCAGCCTGACAGGTGTCAGTAATTCACCCCTCCACTTT. Its translation: CASSLTGVSNSPLHF. Drawing the rest from reference TRBV5-6 and TRBJ1-6, the complete variable domain is DAGVTQSPTHLIKTRGQQVTLRCSPKSGHDTVSWYQQALGQGPQFIFQYYEEEERQRGNFPDRFSGHQFPNYSSELNVNALLLGDSALYLCASSLTGVSNSPLHFGNGTRLTVT.

The chain carries TRBV4-1 and TRBJ2-6; D uncertain. The V gene lost 0 bases and the J gene lost 4 bases, with 10 bases spanning the gap. The CDR3 runs 16 residues. Per the germline V gene, CDR1 is MGHRA and CDR2 is YSYEKL. The CDR3 protein is CASSQEGRPGANVLTF. DNA for the CDR3: TGCGCCAGCAGCCAAGAGGGAAGGCCCGGGGCCAACGTCCTGACTTTC.